The entry below gives a single T cell receptor beta chain sequence along with its context. Its antigen remains unidentified. The data belong to a study of shared clonotypes between healthy human individuals. General observations from the study: In contrast to clonotypes shared by all four donors, non-shared clonotypes had lower generation probabilities.

Trimming pared 8 bases from V and 4 bases from J, leaving 11 bases between. Per the germline V gene, CDR1 is MDHEN and CDR2 is SYDVKM. The CDR3 contains 13 residues. This table comes from immunoSEQ multiplex PCR, and its TCRdb copy is limited to in-frame clones, with some not included. This table has 500,000 or so clones, around 95% appearing once. The sample consisted of naive CD4+ T cells sorted from blood. As to subset: CD45RA+ positively selected. This TCR derives from a woman in her twenties or thirties in good health. The V call is TRBV28, the J call TRBJ1-4; D perhaps matches TRBD1 (5 bases). Here the CDR3 reads CASLDSYNEKLFF. The CDR3 nucleotides are TGTGCCAGCCTCGACAGCTATAATGAAAAACTGTTTTTT.